This TCR beta chain appears in the sequencing data of a study of T cells in Graves' hyperthyroidism and ophthalmopathy. The study's findings and limits: Stable hyperthyroidism was told apart from ophthalmopathy by a model built on 13 V-J features.

For this clonotype: The target antigen is unknown.

Researchers took RNA transcripts and amplified the TCR beta CDR3 regions from them. TCR CDR3 underwent first-round RT-PCR with the HTBI primer set. MiXCR, applied by TCRdb to the multiplex PCR reads, yields one record per CDR3 protein. The sample has about 130,000 distinct CDR3 sequences; approximately 20% are singletons. The CDR3 extends over 13 amino acids. Germline V gene lookup returns CDR1 GTSNPN and CDR2 SVGIG (reference sequence). Trimming removed 3 bases from V and 4 bases from J, with 12 bases in between. The specimen sequenced was blood. This TCR was sampled from a woman aged 45-65 years with Graves' hyperthyroidism that later progressed to Graves' ophthalmopathy. The chain is built from TRBV30 and TRBJ2-5; D not resolved. CDR3 in amino acids: CAWRLGRSETQYF. In nucleotides, the CDR3 is TGTGCCTGGAGGTTGGGTCGATCAGAGACCCAGTACTTC.